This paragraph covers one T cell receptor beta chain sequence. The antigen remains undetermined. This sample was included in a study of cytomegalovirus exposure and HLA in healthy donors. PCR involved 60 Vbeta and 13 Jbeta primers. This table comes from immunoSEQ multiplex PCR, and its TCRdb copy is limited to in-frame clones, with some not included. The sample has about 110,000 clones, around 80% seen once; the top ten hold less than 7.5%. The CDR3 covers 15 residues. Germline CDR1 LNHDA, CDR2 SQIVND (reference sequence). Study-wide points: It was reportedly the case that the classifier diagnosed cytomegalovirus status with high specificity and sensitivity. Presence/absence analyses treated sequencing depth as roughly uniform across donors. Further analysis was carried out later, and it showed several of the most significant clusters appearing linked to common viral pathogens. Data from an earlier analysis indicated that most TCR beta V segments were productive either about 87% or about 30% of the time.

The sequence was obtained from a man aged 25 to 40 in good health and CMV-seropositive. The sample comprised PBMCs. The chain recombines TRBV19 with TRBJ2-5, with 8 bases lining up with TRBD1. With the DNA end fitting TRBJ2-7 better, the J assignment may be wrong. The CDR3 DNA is TGTGCCAGTAGTATAACGGGGACAGGACGTTACGAGCAGTACTTC. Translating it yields CASSITGTGRYEQYF.